Following are 14 T cell receptor beta chains from one sample sequenced in a study of human T cells and chemical hapten exposure. Stated time point: pre-sensitization, week 0. Indicated treatment: therapeutic diphenylcyclopropenone sensitization with weekly scalp DPC. In TCRdb, the RACE reads were re-called with MiXCR into one record per CDR3 protein. In the table there are roughly 100,000 distinct CDR3 sequences, 10% to 15% of which are singletons. The source was whole blood, collected in connection with sensitization to the hapten diphenylcyclopropenone (DPC). The receptors were sampled from a woman aged 50 to 60 with alopecia areata. Some clones in this sample may be carry-over from other donors' samples.

In this sample, this clonotype turned up a few times. The chain carries TRBV2 and TRBJ2-5; D is unresolved. This CDR3 contains 12 residues. V was pared by 5 bases and J by 0 bases, with 4 bases between. Germline V lookup: CDR1 SNHLY, CDR2 FYNNEI. The CDR3 loop reads CASSWHQETQYF. CDR3 bases: TGTGCCAGCAGTTGGCACCAAGAGACCCAGTACTTC.

This clonotype turned up a few times. V usage is TRBV11-2 and J usage is TRBJ2-3, with TRBD2 identical over 14 bases. CDR3 length: 15 residues. J was trimmed by 6 bases and V by 5 bases; bases with no gene match: 4. Germline V gene data show CDR1 as SGHAT and CDR2 as FQNNGV. The CDR3 DNA is TGTGCCAGCAGCCGAGGACTAGCGGGAGGTGATACGCAGTATTTT. This encodes CASSRGLAGGDTQYF.

This sequence joins TRBV29-1 and TRBJ2-7; TRBD1 agrees at 8 bases. Germline V gene lookup returns CDR1 SQVTM and CDR2 ANQGSEA. This CDR3 has 12 amino acids. With V trimmed by 6 bases and J by 4 bases, 5 bases remained unmatched. The CDR3 reads CSVETGEYEQYF. In DNA, the CDR3 is TGCAGCGTCGAGACAGGGGAATACGAGCAGTACTTC.

The chain carries TRBV28 and TRBJ2-7, with D possibly being TRBD1 (5 bases). Germline V gives CDR1 MDHEN, CDR2 SYDVKM. CDR3 length: 14 residues. The ends were cut back, 3 bases at V and 7 bases at J, with 16 bases in the middle. CDR3 protein: CASSFHPRQTEQYF. In DNA, the CDR3 is TGTGCCAGCAGTTTTCACCCTAGACAGACGGAGCAGTACTTC.

Many counts were recorded for this clonotype. The chain links TRBV3-1 to TRBJ2-7, with 8 nucleotides matching TRBD2. Germline V gene data show CDR1 as LGHDT and CDR2 as YNNKEL (reference sequence). The CDR3 contains 12 residues. V trimming: 3 bases; J trimming: 6 bases; junction bases outside the gene matches: 1. The CDR3 loop reads CASSQLAGEQYF. CDR3 nucleotides: TGTGCCAGCAGCCAGCTAGCGGGCGAGCAGTACTTC.

The chain uses TRBV29-1 and TRBJ1-2; possible D gene TRBD1, 6 bases. Per germline, CDR1 SQVTM and CDR2 ANQGSEA. The ends were cut back, 6 bases at V and 5 bases at J, with 19 bases in the middle. This CDR3 region has 14 residues. Written as DNA, the CDR3 is TGCAGCGTCGCACAGGGTGGAGGGGCTTATGGCTACACCTTC. Amino acid sequence: CSVAQGGGAYGYTF.

The V gene is TRBV20-1, the J gene TRBJ2-5; 8 positions match TRBD2. Germline V gene data show CDR1 as DFQATT and CDR2 as SNEGSKA (reference sequence). There are 14 residues in the CDR3. Trimming removed 4 bases from V and 7 bases from J; junction bases left unmatched: 11. The CDR3 DNA sequence: TGCAGTGCTATGGTCGGGAGGGCCTCGGGGACCCAGTACTTC. Translated, it gives CSAMVGRASGTQYF.

This clonotype was seen a few times. The V gene is TRBV7-2, the J gene TRBJ2-5; TRBD1 is a possible D gene (5 bases). From germline, CDR1 is SGHTA and CDR2 FQGNSA. The CDR3 has 15 amino acids. Trimming removed 3 bases from V and 1 base from J, with 12 bases in between. This CDR3 reads CASSLNRFPQETQYF. In nucleotides, the CDR3 is TGTGCCAGCAGCTTGAACAGGTTCCCCCAAGAGACCCAGTACTTC. The complete variable domain, with remaining parts taken from reference TRBV7-2 and TRBJ2-5, reads GAGVSQSPSNKVTEKGKDVELRCDPISGHTALYWYRQSLGQGLEFLIYFQGNSAPDKSGLPSDRFSAERTGGSVSTLTIQRTQQEDSAVYLCASSLNRFPQETQYFGPGTRLLVL.

The rearrangement links TRBV6-5 to TRBJ2-3; D ambiguous. The CDR3 covers 13 residues. CDR1 and CDR2 (germline): MNHEY, SVGAGI. V shed 6 bases and J shed 9 bases, with 16 bases lying between them. The CDR3 nucleotides read TGTGCCAGCAGGGGCCCGTCTCGAGAAACGCAGTATTTT. This codes for CASRGPSRETQYF.

The sample holds many counts of this clonotype. This sequence joins TRBV10-1 and TRBJ2-7, with no clear D. The CDR3 has 13 amino acids. Germline V gene sequence: CDR1 WNHNN, CDR2 SYGVQD (reference sequence). V was clipped by 1 base and J by 4 bases, with 8 bases between them. CDR3 nucleotides: TGCGCCAGCAGTGAGTTACAGTCATACGAGCAGTACTTC. Translated, it gives CASSELQSYEQYF.

This clonotype was found a few times. This chain links TRBV28 with TRBJ2-7; 7 bases fit TRBD1. The CDR3 has 11 residues. Germline-derived CDR1 and CDR2 are MDHEN and SYDVKM. With V trimmed by 8 bases and J by 4 bases, 2 bases remained unmatched. The CDR3 loop reads CASRQGYEQYF. DNA for the CDR3: TGTGCCAGCCGACAGGGATACGAGCAGTACTTC.

This clonotype was seen many times. The chain carries TRBV6-2 or TRBV6-3 and TRBJ2-5; 7 nucleotides line up with TRBD2. The CDR3 is made up of 15 amino acids. The junction had 5 bases not matched to a gene; V was cut back by 0 bases and J by 4 bases. CDR1 is MNHEY, CDR2 SVGEGT, per germline. The CDR3 loop reads CASSYSNSGGETQYF. Written as DNA, the CDR3 is TGTGCCAGCAGTTACTCGAACTCGGGGGGAGAGACCCAGTACTTC.

This clonotype came up many times. V usage is TRBV6-5 and J usage is TRBJ1-2, with TRBD1 matching over 7 bases. This CDR3 is 14 amino acids long. CDR1 and CDR2 from the germline V gene are MNHEY and SVGAGI. The V segment lost 0 bases and the J segment 6 bases; nucleotides outside the gene matches: 4. As DNA, the CDR3 is TGTGCCAGCAGTTACTCGAGACAGGGAGATGGCTACACCTTC. Translation gives CASSYSRQGDGYTF.

This clonotype was seen at least ten times. The chain is built from TRBV4-2 and TRBJ2-5; D remains unclear. Germline values: CDR1 LGHNA, CDR2 YNFKEQ. The length of the CDR3 is 14 residues. Trimming took off 2 bases at V and 4 bases at J, with 11 bases between the two ends. The CDR3 is CASSQLLRAETQYF. CDR3 coding DNA: TGTGCCAGCAGCCAACTATTACGGGCAGAGACCCAGTACTTC.